Included here is one T cell receptor (beta chain) sequence, with context. The sample originates from a study of shared clonotypes between healthy human individuals. Looked up from germline, CDR1 is GTSNPN and CDR2 is SVGIG (reference sequence). V shed 3 bases, J shed 0 bases, and the junction held 8 bases outside the gene matches. The CDR3 loop spans 15 amino acids. In the authors' workflow: Without quality scores, immunoSEQ junctional reads could not be filtered like full-length reads. Sequencing was performed with immunoSEQ multiplex PCR; in TCRdb, only in-frame clones are kept and a portion is missing. V, J and clone size are those of that table, while D and trimming were read from the DNA. The profile shows about 1.4 million clones, approximately 96% of them singletons.

The chain recombines TRBV30 with TRBJ2-7; 7 nucleotides match TRBD1. Sequencing was done on a sample of naive CD4+ T cells sorted from blood. Subset in this sample: CD45RA+ positively selected. This sequence was found in a man in his thirties or forties in good health. The CDR3 loop is CAWSGQAKDSYEQYF. CDR3 nucleotide sequence: TGTGCCTGGAGCGGACAGGCTAAAGACTCCTACGAGCAGTACTTC.